The rows below give T cell receptor beta chains drawn from one sample of a study of T cell responses to AZD1222 COVID-19 vaccine. Only in-frame clones appear in the TCRdb table, and some are missing; sequencing was by immunoSEQ multiplex PCR. The sample yields 43,000 or so clones, about 90% seen once. The source material was peripheral blood, sampled 28 days after the second AZD1222 dose. These receptors were obtained from an adult who received the AZD1222 COVID-19 vaccine. CDR3s include the opening cysteine and the closing phenylalanine or tryptophan. The D gene is left open where the match is weak. Clone size is given for some rows only: seen once, a few or many times, or a class if the clone is expanded.

j_gene,abundance,d_gene,v_gene,CDR3aa,CDR3nt
TRBJ2-7,NA,TRBD1,TRBV10-1,CASSDEGQGRSYEQYF,TGCGCCAGCAGTGACGAAGGACAGGGTCGTTCCTACGAGCAGTACTTC
TRBJ2-5,NA,TRBD2,TRBV4-2,CASSQDWEGEETQYF,TGTGCCAGCAGCCAAGATTGGGAGGGCGAAGAGACCCAGTACTTC
TRBJ1-2,NA,TRBD1,TRBV6-5,CASSKTGTGVYGYTF,TGTGCCAGCAGCAAGACAGGGACGGGGGTTTATGGCTACACCTTC
TRBJ1-3,once,NA,TRBV19,CASSRTLFSGNTIYF,TGTGCCAGTAGTCGAACCCTCTTCTCTGGAAACACCATATATTTT
TRBJ2-5,NA,NA,TRBV18,CASSPGRAPSETQYF,TGTGCCAGCTCCCCAGGACGGGCGCCGTCGGAGACCCAGTACTTC
TRBJ1-1,NA,NA,TRBV30,CAWSSAFF,TGTGCCTGGAGTTCGGCTTTCTTT
TRBJ1-1,NA,NA,TRBV5-1,CASSLAWVNTEAFF,TGCGCCAGCAGCTTGGCCTGGGTGAACACTGAAGCTTTCTTT
TRBJ2-2,NA,TRBD1,TRBV6-5,CASSRQGVYTGELFF,TGTGCCAGCAGCCGACAGGGGGTATACACCGGGGAGCTGTTTTTT
TRBJ2-3,NA,NA,TRBV7-7,CASSKDTGFPGDTQYF,TGTGCCAGCAGCAAAGACACCGGGTTCCCGGGAGATACGCAGTATTTT
TRBJ1-5,NA,TRBD1,TRBV7-8,CASSPGQGAAQPQHF,TGTGCCAGCAGCCCGGGACAGGGGGCGGCTCAGCCCCAGCATTTT
TRBJ2-2,NA,NA,TRBV19,CASSASNTGELFF,TGTGCCAGTAGCGCCAGCAACACCGGGGAGCTGTTTTTT
TRBJ2-5,NA,NA,TRBV19,CASSRDQETQYF,TGTGCCAGTAGTCGGGATCAAGAGACCCAGTACTTC
TRBJ2-3,few,NA,TRBV5-1,CASSLGAGAADTQYF,TGCGCCAGCAGCTTGGGGGCGGGGGCAGCAGATACGCAGTATTTT
TRBJ2-1,NA,NA,TRBV10-3,CATTGLPQEQFF,TGTGCCACTACGGGACTCCCCCAGGAGCAGTTCTTC
TRBJ2-2,NA,NA,TRBV10-1,CASSPATGRNTGELFF,TGCGCCAGCAGCCCGGCAACGGGTCGGAACACCGGGGAGCTGTTTTTT
TRBJ1-1,NA,NA,TRBV30,CAWSLSSPNITEAFF,TGTGCCTGGAGTCTTAGTAGTCCTAACATAACTGAAGCTTTCTTT
TRBJ2-5,NA,NA,TRBV20-1,CSAEHEETQYF,TGCAGTGCAGAGCACGAAGAGACCCAGTACTTC
TRBJ1-3,NA,NA,TRBV5-1,CASGSGTAGNTIYF,TGCGCCAGCGGATCAGGGACGGCCGGAAACACCATATATTTT
TRBJ2-5,NA,NA,TRBV5-1,CASSLAAAVQETQYF,TGCGCCAGCAGCTTGGCCGCGGCGGTCCAAGAGACCCAGTACTTC
TRBJ1-1,NA,NA,TRBV10-2,CASRSPTNTEAFF,TGCGCCAGCAGGTCACCTACGAACACTGAAGCTTTCTTT
TRBJ2-7,NA,TRBD1,TRBV2,CASSRQGVYEQYF,TGTGCCAGCAGTCGACAGGGGGTGTACGAGCAGTACTTC
TRBJ2-1,NA,TRBD2,TRBV11-2,CASSSAAGGRYEQFF,TGTGCCAGCAGCTCCGCAGCGGGGGGGCGGTATGAGCAGTTCTTC
TRBJ1-4,NA,NA,TRBV30,CAWVLPGHRSEKLFF,TGTGCCTGGGTCTTACCGGGACACAGGTCCGAAAAACTGTTTTTT
TRBJ2-5,NA,NA,TRBV27,CASSRLAPRQETQYF,TGTGCCAGCAGTAGGCTAGCACCTCGCCAAGAGACCCAGTACTTC
TRBJ2-5,once,NA,TRBV30,CAGDDRQETQYF,TGTGCCGGAGATGACAGGCAAGAGACCCAGTACTTC
TRBJ2-3,NA,TRBD2,TRBV9,CASSVVTSGGTDTQYF,TGTGCCAGCAGCGTAGTAACTAGCGGCGGCACAGATACGCAGTATTTT
TRBJ2-3,NA,TRBD1,TRBV6-1,CASSPTGGTDTQYF,TGTGCCAGCAGTCCGACAGGGGGCACAGATACGCAGTATTTT
TRBJ2-1,NA,NA,TRBV12-3/TRBV12-4,CASTSSRAGAFF,TGTGCCAGCACCTCCTCGAGGGCAGGAGCGTTCTTC
TRBJ2-2,NA,NA,TRBV11-2,CASRLTGSGELFF,TGTGCCAGCAGGCTCACAGGGAGCGGGGAGCTGTTTTTT
TRBJ1-1,NA,NA,TRBV7-9,CASSLTAEAFF,TGTGCCAGCAGCTTAACGGCAGAAGCTTTCTTT
TRBJ2-7,NA,NA,TRBV3-1/TRBV3-2,CASSHFDFPYEQYF,TGTGCCAGCAGCCACTTTGACTTCCCCTACGAGCAGTACTTC
TRBJ1-2,NA,NA,TRBV5-6,CASSIQDRYGYTF,TGTGCCAGCAGTATACAGGATAGATATGGTTACACCTTC
TRBJ2-7,NA,NA,TRBV5-6,CASSLVAWTVSYEQYF,TGTGCCAGCAGCTTGGTGGCGTGGACAGTCTCCTACGAGCAGTACTTC
TRBJ1-1,NA,NA,TRBV5-1,CASSFRHSGPDTEAFF,TGCGCCAGCAGCTTTAGACACTCTGGACCTGACACTGAAGCTTTCTTT
TRBJ2-3,NA,TRBD2,TRBV7-2,CASSPSGGAPDTQYF,TGTGCCAGCAGCCCGAGCGGGGGGGCCCCAGATACGCAGTATTTT
TRBJ2-7,NA,TRBD1,TRBV30,CAWSTTGPGGMEYF,TGTGCCTGGAGTACCACGGGGCCAGGGGGAATGGAGTACTTC
TRBJ1-1,NA,NA,TRBV14,CASSQDLGMNTEAFF,TGTGCCAGCAGCCAAGATCTGGGAATGAACACTGAAGCTTTCTTT
TRBJ1-3,NA,TRBD1,TRBV13,CASRDRGRGRSGNTIYF,TGTGCCAGCCGCGACAGGGGGCGGGGGAGGTCTGGAAACACCATATATTTT
TRBJ1-3,NA,NA,TRBV10-2,CASSEQGTGNTIYF,TGCGCCAGCAGTGAACAGGGTACTGGAAACACCATATATTTT
TRBJ2-3,NA,NA,TRBV6-2/TRBV6-3,CASSPQPQDTQYF,TGTGCCAGCAGTCCCCAGCCCCAAGATACGCAGTATTTT
TRBJ1-5,NA,TRBD1,TRBV19,CASSIVRNRGLYNQPQHF,TGTGCCAGTAGTATAGTCCGCAACAGGGGTCTTTACAATCAGCCCCAGCATTTT
TRBJ1-4,NA,NA,TRBV10-2,CASTRGGGYGEKLFF,TGCGCCAGCACTCGAGGGGGAGGGTATGGAGAAAAACTGTTTTTT
TRBJ1-1,NA,TRBD1,TRBV4-3,CASSADRVNTEAFF,TGCGCCAGCAGCGCAGACAGGGTGAACACTGAAGCTTTCTTT
TRBJ1-6,NA,TRBD1,TRBV6-2/TRBV6-3,CASSQNRRTGGNSPLHF,TGTGCCAGCAGTCAAAATCGTCGGACAGGGGGAAATTCACCCCTCCACTTT
TRBJ2-2,NA,NA,TRBV10-1,CASSEAGTGELFF,TGCGCCAGCAGTGAGGCGGGCACCGGGGAGCTGTTTTTT
TRBJ2-5,NA,NA,TRBV19,CASRVRGGEETQYF,TGTGCCAGTAGAGTGAGGGGGGGCGAGGAGACCCAGTACTTC
TRBJ2-6,NA,TRBD1,TRBV18,CASSPRDRVGGANVLTF,TGTGCCAGCTCACCCCGGGACAGGGTAGGTGGGGCCAACGTCCTGACTTTC
TRBJ1-2,NA,TRBD1,TRBV2,CASRTRTGEKGYTF,TGTGCCAGCAGGACCCGGACAGGGGAAAAAGGCTACACCTTC
TRBJ2-5,NA,NA,TRBV7-2,CASSPGGPAETQYF,TGTGCCAGCAGCCCAGGAGGACCAGCGGAGACCCAGTACTTC
TRBJ2-3,once,NA,TRBV4-2,CASSQVSLDTQYF,TGTGCCAGCAGCCAAGTTTCACTGGATACGCAGTATTTT
TRBJ1-1,NA,NA,TRBV7-9,CASSLRELEAFF,TGTGCCAGCAGCTTACGGGAACTTGAAGCTTTCTTT
TRBJ2-2,once,NA,TRBV9,CASSVTGRSETGELFF,TGTGCCAGCAGCGTAACCGGGCGCTCAGAAACCGGGGAGCTGTTTTTT
TRBJ2-7,NA,NA,TRBV30,CAWTAGTYEQYF,TGTGCCTGGACGGCAGGGACCTACGAGCAGTACTTC
TRBJ1-1,NA,NA,TRBV10-2,CASTESGGTEAFF,TGCGCCAGCACCGAGTCCGGGGGCACTGAAGCTTTCTTT
TRBJ2-1,NA,NA,TRBV27,CASSFVGVAYNEQFF,TGTGCCAGCAGTTTTGTCGGGGTGGCCTACAATGAGCAGTTCTTC
TRBJ1-2,few,TRBD1,TRBV9,CASSSSITGAGGYTF,TGTGCCAGCAGCTCGTCAATAACAGGGGCGGGAGGCTACACCTTC
TRBJ1-4,once,TRBD1,TRBV4-2,CASSRTGATATNEKLFF,TGTGCCAGCAGCCGGACAGGCGCCACTGCAACTAATGAAAAACTGTTTTTT
TRBJ1-1,once,NA,TRBV6-5,CASSNTGNTEAFF,TGTGCCAGCAGTAACACAGGGAACACTGAAGCTTTCTTT
TRBJ2-2,NA,NA,TRBV9,CASKAAGTGELFF,TGTGCCAGCAAGGCCGCCGGCACCGGGGAGCTGTTTTTT